One and the same sample provided the 30 T cell receptor beta chains below, sequenced in a study of CD8 T cells in ankylosing spondylitis. Via MiXCR, TCRdb re-called the 5' RACE reads, giving one row per CDR3 protein. This table has roughly 280,000 distinct CDR3 sequences, 20% appearing once. What was sequenced was blood, either unsorted or a sorted T cell fraction (not recorded which). These TCRs come from a male donor with ankylosing spondylitis or in good health (not recorded which).

This chain connects TRBV30 to TRBJ2-3; no clear D. The V gene lost 6 bases and the J gene lost 1 base, with 8 bases spanning the gap. The CDR3 has 12 residues. Germline V gene data show CDR1 as GTSNPN and CDR2 as SVGIG (reference sequence). The CDR3, as DNA: TGTGCCTGTAGTAGGGGCACAGATACGCAGTATTTT. It encodes CACSRGTDTQYF.

The table lists this clonotype with a few counts. The chain carries TRBV28 and TRBJ2-1; a weak D match, TRBD1 (6 bases). The CDR3 covers 14 residues. Trimming took off 4 bases at V and 7 bases at J, with 14 bases between the two ends. Germline CDR1 MDHEN, CDR2 SYDVKM. CDR3 in DNA: TGTGCCAGCAGTTATCCCCAACAGGGAAATGAGCAGTTCTTC. It codes for CASSYPQQGNEQFF.

The CDR3 DNA is TGTGCCAGCAGGCGGACTAGCGGGACAGATACGCAGTATTTT. Amino acid sequence: CASRRTSGTDTQYF. J is TRBJ2-3 and V is TRBV12-3 or TRBV12-4, with TRBD2 matching over 11 bases. CDR3 length: 14 amino acids. The V segment lost 6 bases and the J segment 3 bases; nucleotides outside the gene matches: 2.

This clonotype was picked up a small number of times. The chain recombines TRBV5-1 with TRBJ2-1; the match to TRBD2 covers 13 bases. V was clipped by 4 bases and J by 6 bases; unmatched bases: 7. The V gene's germline CDR1 is SGHRS and CDR2 YFSETQ. The CDR3 covers 16 residues. Here the CDR3 reads CASSTPGLAGSNEQFF. The CDR3 region has the DNA TGCGCCAGCAGCACGCCGGGACTAGCGGGAAGCAATGAGCAGTTCTTC.

This clonotype was counted between two and nine times. This sequence joins TRBV9 and TRBJ2-1; TRBD1 agrees at 8 bases. The germline gives CDR1 SGDLS, CDR2 YYNGEE. V trimming: 1 base; J trimming: 6 bases; junction bases outside the gene matches: 9. The CDR3 covers 16 residues. The CDR3 protein is CASSVTGTGVGNEQFF. For the CDR3, the DNA is TGTGCCAGCAGCGTAACCGGGACAGGCGTCGGCAATGAGCAGTTCTTC. The whole variable domain, remainder taken from reference TRBV9 and TRBJ2-1, is DSGVTQTPKHLITATGQRVTLRCSPRSGDLSVYWYQQSLDQGLQFLIQYYNGEERAKGNILERFSAQQFPDLHSELNLSSLELGDSALYFCASSVTGTGVGNEQFFGPGTRLTVL.

This clonotype was recorded many times. The chain carries TRBV5-1 and TRBJ2-7; D assignment may be TRBD1 or TRBD2 (5 bases each). The germline V gene encodes CDR1 SGHRS and CDR2 YFSETQ. The V end was cut by 4 bases, the J end by 5 bases, with 10 bases between. This CDR3 comprises 12 residues. CDR3 protein: CASSRDGNEQYV. The DNA of the CDR3 is TGCGCCAGCAGCCGGGACGGGAACGAGCAGTACGTC.

This clonotype was counted at least ten times. This sequence joins TRBV29-1 and TRBJ2-1; a weak D match, TRBD2 (6 bases). This CDR3 has 13 amino acids. Germline-derived CDR1 and CDR2 are SQVTM and ANQGSEA. V was trimmed by 7 bases and J by 6 bases, leaving 16 bases between them. The CDR3 DNA reads TGCAGCGCGACGACTAGTCGTCTCAATGAGCAGTTCTTC. Its translation: CSATTSRLNEQFF.

This clonotype was seen a few times. CDR3 protein: CATSDPTSGSVDEQFF. In DNA form, the CDR3 reads TGTGCCACCAGTGACCCTACTAGCGGGTCGGTGGATGAGCAGTTCTTC. The genes are TRBV24-1 and TRBJ2-1; 9 bases are a match to TRBD2. The germline CDR1 and CDR2 sequences are KGHDR and SFDVKD. The trim removed 4 bases at V and 8 bases at J, leaving 11 bases unmatched. The CDR3 covers 16 residues.

The table lists this clonotype with many counts. The V and J genes are TRBV27 and TRBJ2-1, with D uncertain. The germline CDR1 and CDR2 sequences are MNHEY and SMNVEV (reference sequence). With 5 bases removed from V and 10 bases from J, the gap between germline ends came to 21 bases. The CDR3 runs to 15 residues. The CDR3 DNA is TGTGCCAGCAGTGGAACAGTCCTCGCTCACACGGAGCAGTTCTTC. This encodes CASSGTVLAHTEQFF.

This clonotype has ten or more counts. V usage is TRBV12-3 or TRBV12-4 and J usage is TRBJ2-7, with 7 positions matching TRBD2. J was trimmed by 5 bases and V by 3 bases; bases with no gene match: 1. The CDR3 is 12 amino acids. The CDR3 reads CASSFGGNEQYV. CDR3 coding DNA: TGTGCCAGCAGTTTCGGGGGGAACGAGCAGTACGTC.

The V and J genes are TRBV5-1 and TRBJ2-1; weak D call: TRBD2 (6 bases). V was trimmed by 5 bases and J by 0 bases, leaving 12 bases between them. This CDR3 is built from 15 residues. CDR1 SGHRS and CDR2 YFSETQ come from the germline V gene. The DNA for the CDR3 is TGCGCCAGCAGGCATCCGGGACTCTCCTACAATGAGCAGTTCTTC. Amino acids: CASRHPGLSYNEQFF.

The V and J genes are TRBV5-1 and TRBJ1-4; TRBD1 aligns across 9 bases. Per the germline V gene, CDR1 is SGHRS and CDR2 is YFSETQ. The V segment lost 1 base and the J segment 8 bases; nucleotides outside the gene matches: 9. The CDR3 spans 16 residues. The CDR3 is CASSLQTGTGYEKLFF. The CDR3 nucleotides read TGCGCCAGCAGCTTGCAGACCGGGACAGGGTACGAAAAACTGTTTTTT.

This clonotype turned up a few times. The chain employs TRBV7-9 and TRBJ2-3, with 8 bases fitting TRBD2. There are 15 residues in the CDR3. The trim removed 6 bases at V and 2 bases at J, leaving 7 bases unmatched. Germline values: CDR1 SEHNR, CDR2 FQNEAQ (reference sequence). CDR3: CASRPGRVNTDTQYF. The CDR3 DNA follows: TGTGCCAGCAGACCCGGGAGGGTGAACACAGATACGCAGTATTTT.

This clonotype was observed a handful of times. This chain links TRBV7-3 with TRBJ1-1; 7 bases are a match to TRBD1. CDR1 and CDR2 (germline): SGHTA, FQGTGA. After removal of 5 bases from V and 5 bases from J, the junction contained 8 bases not matched to a gene. This CDR3 is built from 14 residues. CDR3 loop: CASSPTGLGTEAFF. The CDR3 DNA sequence: TGTGCCAGCAGCCCGACAGGGTTGGGGACTGAAGCTTTCTTT.

This clonotype was detected a few times. The chain has TRBV3-1 and TRBJ1-2; tentatively, D is TRBD1 (5 bases). CDR3 size: 12 residues. The germline V gene encodes CDR1 LGHDT and CDR2 YNNKEL (reference sequence). The V end was cut by 4 bases, the J end by 5 bases, with 8 bases between. The CDR3 loop reads CASSPDRYGYTF. The CDR3 nucleotides are TGTGCCAGCAGCCCTGACAGATATGGCTACACCTTC.

CDR3: CSAHIAESVETQYF. For the CDR3, the DNA is TGCAGTGCTCATATAGCGGAGTCAGTAGAGACCCAGTACTTC. This sequence joins TRBV20-1 and TRBJ2-5; maybe TRBD2 (6 bases). The CDR3 spans 14 residues. Trimming took 5 bases from V and 4 from J, leaving 17 bases between them. Germline CDR1 is DFQATT and CDR2 is SNEGSKA (reference sequence).

This clonotype was found a few times. The genes are TRBV12-3 or TRBV12-4 and TRBJ1-2; D not certain. This CDR3 has 15 amino acids. Trimming stripped 3 bases from V and 4 bases from J, with 15 bases between. The CDR3 region has the DNA TGTGCCAGCAGTTTTGGCAGGAGCGGATCCTATGGCTACACCTTC. Protein product: CASSFGRSGSYGYTF.

This clonotype was observed a handful of times. The chain uses TRBV30 and TRBJ1-5; the match to TRBD1 covers 8 bases. Looked up from germline, CDR1 is GTSNPN and CDR2 is SVGIG (reference sequence). This CDR3 has 17 residues. The junction had 14 bases not matched to a gene; V was cut back by 3 bases and J by 4 bases. The DNA of the CDR3 is TGTGCCTGGAGCGAAACTTTCAGGACAGGGCTAAATCAGCCCCAGCATTTT. It is translated as CAWSETFRTGLNQPQHF.

This clonotype came up once. The chain couples TRBV20-1 to TRBJ2-5, with D possibly matching TRBD1 (6 bases). The V end was cut by 5 bases, the J end by 4 bases, with 17 bases between. Germline assignment: CDR1 DFQATT and CDR2 SNEGSKA (reference sequence). The CDR3 is made up of 14 amino acids. This CDR3 is CSAPRLGQLETQYF. The CDR3 DNA sequence: TGCAGTGCTCCTAGGCTCGGACAGCTAGAGACCCAGTACTTC.

This clonotype was picked up a small number of times. This chain joins TRBV10-3 and TRBJ2-5; 8 nucleotides match TRBD2. The CDR3 length is 13 residues. Germline trimming cut 6 bases from V and 4 bases from J; bases unmatched to any gene: 4. Per the germline V gene, CDR1 is ENHRY and CDR2 is SYGVKD. The CDR3 protein is CAISRGGPETQYF. CDR3 DNA: TGTGCCATCAGCCGGGGGGGCCCAGAGACCCAGTACTTC.

This clonotype was counted a few times. The chain recombines TRBV12-3 or TRBV12-4 with TRBJ2-4; either TRBD1 or TRBD2 may supply D (6 bases each). This CDR3 region has 13 residues. Trimming took off 2 bases at V and 7 bases at J, with 9 bases between the two ends. The CDR3 DNA reads TGTGCCAGCAGTTTAATAGGGGGGAACATTCAGTACTTC. This gives the protein CASSLIGGNIQYF.

This clonotype was counted at least ten times. The chain uses TRBV20-1 and TRBJ2-5, with D unclear. The CDR3 covers 14 residues. Germline-derived CDR1 and CDR2 are DFQATT and SNEGSKA (reference sequence). V was trimmed by 6 bases and J by 2 bases, leaving 16 bases between them. The CDR3 loop reads CSAPFSLLQETQYF. CDR3 DNA sequence: TGCAGTGCCCCCTTCAGCCTGCTACAAGAGACCCAGTACTTC.

This clonotype was counted once. This chain links TRBV20-1 with TRBJ1-1; the D is unclear. Germline CDR1 is DFQATT and CDR2 is SNEGSKA (reference sequence). Trimming stripped 5 bases from V and 1 base from J, with 11 bases between. The CDR3 sequence is 13 residues long. CDR3 sequence (DNA): TGCAGTGCTCCCTATACACCGAACACTGAAGCTTTCTTT. Protein product: CSAPYTPNTEAFF.

This clonotype was seen a few times. The chain links TRBV5-1 to TRBJ2-7; TRBD1 is a possible D gene (6 bases). V was shortened by 8 bases and J by 4 bases, with 28 bases between the two germline ends. CDR3 length: 17 residues. Germline assignment: CDR1 SGHRS and CDR2 YFSETQ. Here the CDR3 reads CASPSPMSSDSLYEQYV. The CDR3 bases are TGCGCCAGTCCGTCACCGATGTCGTCGGACAGCCTTTACGAGCAGTACGTC.

The rearrangement uses TRBV2 and TRBJ2-3, with 13 bases matching TRBD2. CDR3 length: 15 residues. The junction had 7 bases not matched to a gene; V was cut back by 7 bases and J by 6 bases. The germline V gene encodes CDR1 SNHLY and CDR2 FYNNEI. In nucleotides, the CDR3 is TGTGCCAGCACCCCGCGGACTAGCGGGGGTGATACGCAGTATTTT. Amino acid sequence: CASTPRTSGGDTQYF.

About this clonotype itself: One end of the junction fails to match germline, which may point to a read error. The genes are TRBV29-1 and TRBJ2-2; TRBD1 is a possible D gene (6 bases). This CDR3 region has 16 residues. Germline assignment: CDR1 SQVTM and CDR2 ANQGSEA. The CDR3 DNA sequence: TGCAGCGTTCAAGACGACAGGTGGAGGAACACCGGGGAGCTGTTTTTT. This encodes CSVQDDRWRNTGELFF.

The chain carries TRBV9 and TRBJ2-1; 7 nucleotides align to TRBD1. The germline CDR1 and CDR2 sequences are SGDLS and YYNGEE. The CDR3 is made up of 16 amino acids. The junction had 7 bases not matched to a gene; V was cut back by 0 bases and J by 4 bases. The CDR3 nucleotides read TGTGCCAGCAGCGTAGACAGGGCAGGGGGTTACAATGAGCAGTTCTTC. Its translation: CASSVDRAGGYNEQFF.

Many counts were recorded for this clonotype. The gene calls are TRBV28 and TRBJ1-6; possibly TRBD1 for D (5 bases). V lost 1 base and J lost 7, with 14 bases in between. Germline V gene lookup returns CDR1 MDHEN and CDR2 SYDVKM. This CDR3 is built from 16 residues. The CDR3 coding sequence is TGTGCCAGCAGTTTATCGTCGGGGCTGGGGAATTCACCCCTCCACTTT. Translating it yields CASSLSSGLGNSPLHF.

This chain joins TRBV27 and TRBJ2-7, with 7 bases lining up with TRBD2. The V and J ends lost 3 bases and 3 bases, in that order; junction bases with no gene match: 8. CDR1 and CDR2 from the germline V gene are MNHEY and SMNVEV (reference sequence). The CDR3 is made up of 15 amino acids. CDR3 sequence: CASSFWTRILYEQYV. CDR3 nucleotides: TGTGCCAGCAGTTTTTGGACTAGAATACTCTACGAGCAGTACGTC.

This clonotype has more than one count but fewer than ten. The rearrangement joins TRBV12-3 or TRBV12-4 to TRBJ2-5, with 10 nucleotides matching TRBD1. This CDR3 spans 17 amino acids. J gave up 4 bases and V 5 bases, and 13 bases lay outside the gene matches. Here the CDR3 reads CASSPIRDRGILETQYF. The CDR3 DNA reads TGTGCCAGCAGTCCCATAAGGGACAGGGGAATCTTAGAGACCCAGTACTTC.